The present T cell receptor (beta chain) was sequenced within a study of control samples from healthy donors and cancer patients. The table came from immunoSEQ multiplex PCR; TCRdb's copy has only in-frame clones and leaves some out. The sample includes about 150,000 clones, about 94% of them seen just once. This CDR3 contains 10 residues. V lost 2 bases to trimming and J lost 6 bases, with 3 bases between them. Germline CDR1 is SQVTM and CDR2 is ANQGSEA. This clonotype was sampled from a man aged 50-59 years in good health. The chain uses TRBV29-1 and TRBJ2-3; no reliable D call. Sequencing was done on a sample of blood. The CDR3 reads CSVERDTQYF. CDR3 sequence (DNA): TGCAGCGTTGAAAGGGATACGCAGTATTTT.